The following is a T cell receptor beta chain sequence with its context. The antigen remains unidentified. The V end lost 7 bases, the J end lost 3 bases, and 13 bases lay between the germline ends. Looked up from germline, CDR1 is MDHEN and CDR2 is SYDVKM. The CDR3 covers 13 residues. This PCR relied on a set of 60 Vbeta primers and 13 Jbeta primers. The protocol was immunoSEQ multiplex PCR, while the TCRdb copy is restricted to in-frame clones and leaves out a portion. Here the sample spans about 120,000 clones, roughly 76% being singletons. This sample was taken from a study of cytomegalovirus exposure and HLA in healthy donors. Study outcomes and limitations: In a later analysis, HLA-associated TCR beta chains were more clonally expanded than equally common others. In a later analysis, at a false discovery rate of 0.05, fewer than 20,000 TCR beta sequences were associated with HLA alleles. A later analysis reportedly found that, within productive TCRs, an Asian-associated ancestry cluster had fewer N-insertions than the mean observed across the approximately 670 donors.

This clonotype originated in a woman between 45 and 65 years old in good health and CMV-seronegative. The sequenced sample was PBMCs. The chain has TRBV28 and TRBJ2-7; D call uncertain. For the CDR3, the DNA is TGTGCCAGCATCGGTAGCCCAAGCTACGAGCAGTACTTC. This encodes CASIGSPSYEQYF.